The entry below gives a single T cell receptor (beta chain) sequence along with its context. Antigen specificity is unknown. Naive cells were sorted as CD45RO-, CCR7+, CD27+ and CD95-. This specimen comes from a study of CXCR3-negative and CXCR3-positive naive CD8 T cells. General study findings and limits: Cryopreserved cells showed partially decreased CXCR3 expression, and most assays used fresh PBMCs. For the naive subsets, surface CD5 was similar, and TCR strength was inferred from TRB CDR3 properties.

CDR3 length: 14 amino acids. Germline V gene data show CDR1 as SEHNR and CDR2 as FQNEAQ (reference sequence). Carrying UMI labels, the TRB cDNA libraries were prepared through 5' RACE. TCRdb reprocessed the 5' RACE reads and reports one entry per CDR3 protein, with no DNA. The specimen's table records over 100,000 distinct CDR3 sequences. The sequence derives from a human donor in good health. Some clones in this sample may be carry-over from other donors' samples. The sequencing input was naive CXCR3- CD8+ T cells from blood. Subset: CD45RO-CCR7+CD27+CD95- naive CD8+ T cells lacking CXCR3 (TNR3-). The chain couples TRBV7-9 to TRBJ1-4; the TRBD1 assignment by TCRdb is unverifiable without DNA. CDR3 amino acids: CASSSLTDNEKLFF.